This T cell receptor (beta chain) was observed in a study of blood T cell repertoires in COVID-19. Study overall: From T cells, B-cell-depleted T cells, or PBMCs came the material, which was cDNA or gDNA.

Using immunoSEQ multiplex PCR, the repertoire was profiled, and TCRdb retains in-frame clones only, with some absent. The sample records some 120,000 clones, 85% to 90% being singletons. The CDR3 runs to 14 residues. Germline V gene lookup returns CDR1 MNHEY and CDR2 SVGAGI. Deletions cut 7 bases from V and 8 bases from J, with 20 bases between. The origin of this receptor is a man aged 50 or older with acute or convalescent COVID-19. The chain employs TRBV6-5 and TRBJ1-1; D gene unclear. Sequencing input: peripheral blood. CDR3: CASNKRGETKEAFF. The CDR3 DNA reads as TGTGCCAGCAATAAACGCGGGGAAACTAAAGAAGCTTTCTTT.